This T cell receptor beta chain was sequenced for a study of T cells in Graves' hyperthyroidism and ophthalmopathy. Germline CDR1 is SGHTA and CDR2 is FQGNSA. The CDR3 has 12 residues. The trim removed 0 bases at V and 13 bases at J, leaving 0 bases unmatched. The TCR beta CDR3 regions underwent amplification using RNA transcripts as the source. The HTBI primer set was used in a first-round RT-PCR of the TCR CDR3. TCRdb reprocessed the multiplex PCR reads with MiXCR, giving one entry per CDR3 protein. This sample carries about 610,000 distinct CDR3 sequences, 40% to 55% of them seen once, and the ten largest clones take roughly 8.2%.

The V call is TRBV7-2, the J call TRBJ1-6, with 7 bases identical to TRBD1. Sequencing was done on a sample of peripheral blood or thyroid tissue (not recorded which). The origin of this receptor is a woman between 18 and 29 years old with Graves' hyperthyroidism. The CDR3 protein is CASSLADRPLHF. CDR3 in DNA: TGTGCCAGCAGCTTAGCGGACAGGCCCCTCCACTTT.